One T cell receptor beta chain is described in this entry. Antigen specificity is unknown. The data belong to a study of a mutant IDH1 vaccine in newly diagnosed glioma. Study-level points and caveats: Roughly 92% of patients showed vaccine-induced immune responses across multiple MHC alleles.

V dropped 1 base and J dropped 2; count of bases not matched to a gene: 0. The V gene's germline CDR1 is SGHKS and CDR2 YYEKEE (reference sequence). The CDR3 has 13 amino acids. The time point here: week 47, end of study. Vaccination used 300 ug of mutant IDH1 20-mer peptide per dose, with topical imiquimod. Eight vaccinations were given in weeks 1, 3, 5, 7, 11, 15, 19 and 23. Data came from immunoSEQ multiplex PCR; TCRdb stores just in-frame clones and leaves some out. The sample yields tens of thousands of clones, roughly 70% seen once. The sequence derives from a man aged 35 to 55 with glioma. The chain employs TRBV5-5 and TRBJ2-7, with 7 bases lining up with TRBD1. Sequenced material: PBMCs, taken from a glioma patient whose treatment included an IDH1 peptide vaccine. CDR3 DNA: TGTGCCAGCAGCTTGCAGGGGGCCTACGAGCAGTACTTC. Translation: CASSLQGAYEQYF.